This entry lists 32 T cell receptor beta chains sequenced from one sample in a study of graft-versus-host responses after intestinal transplantation. TCRdb's copy holds only in-frame clones and misses some; the assay was immunoSEQ multiplex PCR. Of around 110,000 clones listed, more than 80% are singletons. Which antigens these TCRs recognize remains unknown. The sequencing here drew on unstimulated CD4+ T cells sorted from spleen or lymph node cells, taken before transplant. Source of these receptors: a human donor who was the organ donor for an intestinal transplant.

This sequence joins TRBV19 and TRBJ1-1; the D is unclear. V was trimmed by 4 bases and J by 0 bases, leaving 9 bases between them. This CDR3 comprises 14 residues. CDR1 and CDR2 from the germline V gene are LNHDA and SQIVND (reference sequence). CDR3 residues: CASSRPQVNTEAFF. The CDR3 nucleotides are TGTGCCAGTAGTAGGCCCCAGGTGAACACTGAAGCTTTCTTT.

The genes are TRBV7-2 and TRBJ2-1; 10 bases are shared with TRBD2. Germline V gene lookup returns CDR1 SGHTA and CDR2 FQGNSA. V was clipped by 5 bases and J by 4 bases; unmatched bases: 5. The CDR3 consists of 15 residues. CDR3 coding DNA: TGTGCCAGCAGCCATGGACTAGCGGTATACAATGAGCAGTTCTTC. Amino acids: CASSHGLAVYNEQFF. Variable domain in full (rest from reference TRBV7-2 and TRBJ2-1): GAGVSQSPSNKVTEKGKDVELRCDPISGHTALYWYRQSLGQGLEFLIYFQGNSAPDKSGLPSDRFSAERTGGSVSTLTIQRTQQEDSAVYLCASSHGLAVYNEQFFGPGTRLTVL.

Notes on this clone: This same CDR3 is encoded by further DNA sequences in the sample. V usage is TRBV6-1 and J usage is TRBJ2-3; the D gene is possibly TRBD2 (6 bases). V lost 8 bases, J lost 3 bases, and 12 bases lay in between. The CDR3 sequence is 13 residues long. Germline-derived CDR1 and CDR2 are MNHNS and SASEGT. The CDR3 DNA reads TGTGCCAGCCGCGCTGGAGGGACAGATACGCAGTATTTT. Translation gives CASRAGGTDTQYF.

This clone has just one count. V is TRBV2 and J is TRBJ2-7; TRBD1 might be the D (6 bases). The V end was cut by 6 bases, the J end by 3 bases, with 15 bases between. Germline V lookup: CDR1 SNHLY, CDR2 FYNNEI. The CDR3 extends over 14 amino acids. Here the CDR3 DNA reads TGTGCCAGCAGGCCACTACAGGGATACTACGAGCAGTACTTC. This encodes CASRPLQGYYEQYF. Combining the CDR3 with reference TRBV2 and TRBJ2-7 gives the whole variable domain EPEVTQTPSHQVTQMGQEVILRCVPISNHLYFYWYRQILGQKVEFLVSFYNNEISEKSEIFDDQFSVERPDGSNFTLKIRSTKLEDSAMYFCASRPLQGYYEQYFGPGTRLTVT.

The CDR3 sequence is CASSARLTINQPQHF. The CDR3 nucleotides are TGTGCCAGCAGTGCCCGACTGACTATCAATCAGCCCCAGCATTTT. The rearrangement links TRBV6-1 to TRBJ1-5; D remains ambiguous. There are 15 residues in the CDR3. V lost 4 bases, J lost 3 bases, and 13 bases lay in between. Germline CDR1 is MNHNS and CDR2 is SASEGT.

This sequence joins TRBV2 and TRBJ1-5; D ambiguous. Germline-derived CDR1 and CDR2 are SNHLY and FYNNEI. The CDR3 has 13 amino acids. Trimming shortened V by 6 bases and J by 1 base, and 7 bases separated the two germline ends. CDR3 residues: CASRLESNQPQHF. In DNA form, the CDR3 reads TGTGCCAGCAGACTGGAGAGCAATCAGCCCCAGCATTTT.

The table lists this clone with a count of one. The chain couples TRBV14 to TRBJ2-4; D gene ambiguous. Germline V lookup: CDR1 SGHDN, CDR2 FVKESK. The CDR3 contains 14 residues. V lost 4 bases, J lost 0 bases, and 7 bases lay in between. CDR3: CASSPELAKNIQYF. CDR3 nucleotide sequence: TGTGCCAGCAGCCCCGAGTTAGCCAAAAACATTCAGTACTTC.

The chain combines TRBV6-5 with TRBJ1-4, with a weak D call TRBD1 (5 bases). Germline V gives CDR1 MNHEY, CDR2 SVGAGI. The CDR3 has 14 amino acids. V was trimmed by 7 bases and J by 8 bases, leaving 17 bases between them. The CDR3: CASTDLGPGEKLFF. DNA of the CDR3: TGTGCCAGCACCGACCTGGGACCCGGGGAAAAACTGTTTTTT.

The rearrangement uses TRBV7-6 and TRBJ2-3; 9 bases fit TRBD2. The CDR3 is made up of 20 amino acids. CDR1 SGHVS and CDR2 FNYEAQ come from the germline V gene. Trimming cost V 1 base and J 6 bases; bases outside gene matches: 20. The CDR3 nucleotides read TGTGCCAGCAGCTTAGTACGGGCGGGAGGGCCAGTACACAAGTGGGATACGCAGTATTTT. It encodes CASSLVRAGGPVHKWDTQYF.

The rearrangement joins TRBV5-1 to TRBJ1-2; weak D call: TRBD1 (6 bases). The CDR3 extends over 14 amino acids. The germline gives CDR1 SGHRS, CDR2 YFSETQ. Trimming cost V 0 bases and J 4 bases, with 10 bases left between them. The CDR3 DNA reads TGCGCCAGCAGCTTGGACAGGGATCGCTATGGCTACACCTTC. This encodes CASSLDRDRYGYTF.

The CDR3 spells CASSESGFNEKLFF. The CDR3, as DNA: TGTGCCAGCAGTGAGTCTGGATTTAATGAAAAACTGTTTTTT. This chain links TRBV25-1 with TRBJ1-4; no reliable D call. V dropped 3 bases and J dropped 4 bases, with 9 bases sitting between them. Germline V gives CDR1 MGHDK, CDR2 SYGVNS. The CDR3 runs to 14 residues. Using reference TRBV25-1 and TRBJ1-4 for the parts outside the CDR3, the full variable domain is EADIYQTPRYLVIGTGKKITLECSQTMGHDKMYWYQQDPGMELHLIHYSYGVNSTEKGDLSSESTVSRIRTEHFPLTLESARPSHTSQYLCASSESGFNEKLFFGSGTQLSVL.

The V and J genes are TRBV6-1 and TRBJ1-1; the D gene is possibly TRBD1 (6 bases). The CDR3 has 14 amino acids. CDR1 is MNHNS and CDR2 is SASEGT in the germline V gene. The V and J ends lost 4 bases and 4 bases respectively, with 13 bases between them. The CDR3 DNA reads as TGTGCCAGCAGTGGAGGGGGAGAGTCCACTGAAGCTTTCTTT. Its protein is CASSGGGESTEAFF.

V is TRBV20-1 and J is TRBJ2-7; D not resolved. Germline V gene data show CDR1 as DFQATT and CDR2 as SNEGSKA (reference sequence). The CDR3 sequence is 11 residues long. With 3 bases removed from V and 2 bases from J, the gap between germline ends came to 5 bases. The chain's CDR3 is CSARAPYEQYF. CDR3 DNA sequence: TGCAGTGCTAGGGCTCCCTACGAGCAGTACTTC.

The chain recombines TRBV4-3 with TRBJ1-5; D ambiguous. Germline V lookup: CDR1 LGHNA, CDR2 YSLEER. The CDR3 has 13 amino acids. V was shortened by 1 base and J by 7 bases, with 8 bases between the two germline ends. CDR3 loop: CASSQGRYQPQHF. CDR3 nucleotides: TGCGCCAGCAGCCAAGGCCGTTACCAGCCCCAGCATTTT.

The chain combines TRBV10-3 with TRBJ1-5; 10 nucleotides align to TRBD1. The CDR3 totals 15 residues. In germline, CDR1 is ENHRY, CDR2 SYGVKD. The ends lost 3 bases at V and 7 bases at J; junction bases unmatched: 6. CDR3 sequence: CAISDYGTGVQPQHF. The CDR3 DNA reads TGTGCCATCAGTGACTACGGGACAGGGGTGCAGCCCCAGCATTTT.

The chain uses TRBV18 and TRBJ2-2, with 14 nucleotides matching TRBD2. The germline V gene has CDR1 KGHSH and CDR2 LQKENI. With V trimmed by 0 bases and J by 4 bases, 4 bases remained unmatched. This CDR3 spans 18 amino acids. The chain's CDR3 is CASSPPGLAGAGTGELFF. The CDR3 region has the DNA TGTGCCAGCTCACCACCGGGACTAGCGGGAGCGGGCACCGGGGAGCTGTTTTTT.

This chain joins TRBV2 and TRBJ2-5, with D hard to call. Germline CDR1 is SNHLY and CDR2 is FYNNEI. The CDR3 totals 11 residues. V was clipped by 7 bases and J by 2 bases, with 5 bases between them. CDR3 nucleotides: TGTGCCAGCACTTTGCAAGAGACCCAGTACTTC. Translation: CASTLQETQYF.

The rearrangement links TRBV10-3 to TRBJ2-5, with 13 bases aligning to TRBD2. CDR1 and CDR2 (germline): ENHRY, SYGVKD. J was trimmed by 5 bases and V by 2 bases; bases with no gene match: 2. The CDR3 length is 15 residues. The CDR3 sequence: CAISEGTSGTETQYF. The CDR3, as DNA: TGTGCCATCAGTGAGGGGACTAGCGGGACGGAGACCCAGTACTTC.

This chain connects TRBV6-6 to TRBJ2-1, with 11 positions matching TRBD2. V was clipped by 5 bases and J by 5 bases; unmatched bases: 5. From germline, CDR1 is MNHNY and CDR2 SVGAGI (reference sequence). The CDR3 sequence is 15 residues long. Here the CDR3 reads CASSPTSGANNEQFF. The CDR3 region has the DNA TGTGCCAGCAGTCCGACTAGCGGGGCAAACAATGAGCAGTTCTTC.

This clone was seen just once. The gene calls are TRBV18 and TRBJ2-5; the D gene is possibly TRBD1 (5 bases). The CDR3 extends over 15 amino acids. Germline V gives CDR1 KGHSH, CDR2 LQKENI. Trimming took 1 base from V and 5 from J, leaving 14 bases between them. DNA for the CDR3: TGTGCCAGCTCACCACTTCTGACAGCCCGGGAGACCCAGTACTTC. It encodes CASSPLLTARETQYF.

The V and J genes are TRBV14 and TRBJ2-3; 12 bases are shared with TRBD2. CDR1 and CDR2 from the germline V gene are SGHDN and FVKESK. This CDR3 contains 15 residues. V trimming: 5 bases; J trimming: 3 bases; junction bases outside the gene matches: 3. The CDR3 region has the DNA TGTGCCAGCAGCGTTACTAGCGGGAGGACAGATACGCAGTATTTT. This encodes CASSVTSGRTDTQYF.

The chain links TRBV5-5 to TRBJ1-1, with D possibly being TRBD1 (5 bases). Germline V CDR1 and CDR2: SGHKS, YYEKEE (reference sequence). The CDR3 covers 14 residues. The ends were cut back, 6 bases at V and 9 bases at J, with 21 bases in the middle. This chain's CDR3 is CASTPRAEQEKAFF. The CDR3 bases are TGTGCCAGCACCCCCAGGGCCGAGCAGGAAAAAGCTTTCTTT.

This chain connects TRBV20-1 to TRBJ1-4; unclear D gene. Germline assignment: CDR1 DFQATT and CDR2 SNEGSKA (reference sequence). V gave up 6 bases and J gave up 2 bases, with 4 bases separating them. This CDR3 is built from 11 residues. The CDR3 here is CSAGTNEKLFF. The CDR3 nucleotides read TGCAGTGCCGGGACTAATGAAAAACTGTTTTTT.

The rearrangement uses TRBV21-1 and TRBJ2-7; no check of the table's D call, TRBD1, against the DNA was made. TRBV21-1 is listed as a pseudogene. This CDR3 is 13 amino acids long. The CDR3 region is CASSDGHRYEQYF. CDR3 bases: TGTGCCAGCAGCGACGGACATCGCTACGAGCAGTACTTC.

This clone was recorded once. The V call is TRBV27, the J call TRBJ2-5; 9 nucleotides match TRBD2. The germline gives CDR1 MNHEY, CDR2 SMNVEV (reference sequence). The CDR3 is 14 residues long. J lost 2 bases, V lost 5 bases, and 3 bases had no gene match. In DNA, the CDR3 is TGTGCCAGCAGTCGGACTAGCGTTCAAGAGACCCAGTACTTC. Translation gives CASSRTSVQETQYF.

Details on this clone: At one end, the junction sequence differs from germline, possibly due to a read error. This chain connects TRBV2 to TRBJ2-7; no clear D gene. Per germline, CDR1 SNHLY and CDR2 FYNNEI. The CDR3 spans 11 residues. CDR3 in amino acids: CASRVRADRFF. The CDR3 DNA reads TGTGCCAGCAGGGTTCGGGCAGACCGGTTCTTC.

The rearrangement links TRBV30 to TRBJ1-2; possible D gene TRBD1, 5 bases. CDR3 size: 10 residues. Germline V gene sequence: CDR1 GTSNPN, CDR2 SVGIG (reference sequence). With 5 bases removed from V and 4 bases from J, the gap between germline ends came to 5 bases. This CDR3 is CAWGAYGYTF. DNA for the CDR3: TGTGCCTGGGGGGCCTATGGCTACACCTTC.

The V and J genes are TRBV2 and TRBJ1-2, with 7 bases aligning to TRBD1. Germline values: CDR1 SNHLY, CDR2 FYNNEI. The CDR3 consists of 14 residues. V shed 4 bases and J 1 base; nucleotides not matched to a gene: 3. The CDR3 coding sequence is TGTGCCAGCAGTGGCCGACAGGGTAACTATGGCTACACCTTC. It is translated as CASSGRQGNYGYTF.

The chain uses TRBV11-2 and TRBJ2-1, with 13 bases that match TRBD2. The CDR3 contains 15 residues. The germline V gene has CDR1 SGHAT and CDR2 FQNNGV. With 5 bases clipped from V and 7 bases from J, the junction kept 5 bases outside the gene matches. This CDR3 reads CASSTGLAGKNEQFF. The CDR3 DNA is TGTGCCAGCAGCACGGGACTAGCGGGAAAGAATGAGCAGTTCTTC. The full variable domain, completed using reference TRBV11-2 and TRBJ2-1, is EAGVAQSPRYKIIEKRQSVAFWCNPISGHATLYWYQQILGQGPKLLIQFQNNGVVDDSQLPKDRFSAERLKGVDSTLKIQPAKLEDSAVYLCASSTGLAGKNEQFFGPGTRLTVL.

The chain is built from TRBV5-1 and TRBJ2-6, with unresolved D. Germline values: CDR1 SGHRS, CDR2 YFSETQ. The CDR3 has 16 residues. V was cut by 1 base and J by 0 bases, with 8 bases left in between. DNA of the CDR3: TGCGCCAGCAGCTTGTTAGCTAGCTCTGGGGCCAACGTCCTGACTTTC. Its translation is CASSLLASSGANVLTF.

The chain uses TRBV7-9 and TRBJ1-1; TRBD1 agrees at 9 bases. The CDR3 is 15 residues long. CDR1 SEHNR and CDR2 FQNEAQ come from the germline V gene (reference sequence). V lost 3 bases and J lost 1; bases outside the gene matches: 3. This CDR3 reads CASSLGTGKNTEAFF. The CDR3 coding sequence is TGTGCCAGCAGCTTGGGGACAGGGAAGAACACTGAAGCTTTCTTT.

This chain uses TRBV7-9 with TRBJ2-3; 14 bases agree with TRBD2. The CDR3 is 16 residues long. Germline trimming cut 6 bases from V and 5 bases from J; bases unmatched to any gene: 7. Germline loops: CDR1 SEHNR, CDR2 FQNEAQ (reference sequence). The CDR3 loop reads CASSKGLAGDGDTQYF. DNA for the CDR3: TGTGCCAGCAGTAAGGGACTAGCGGGAGACGGAGATACGCAGTATTTT.